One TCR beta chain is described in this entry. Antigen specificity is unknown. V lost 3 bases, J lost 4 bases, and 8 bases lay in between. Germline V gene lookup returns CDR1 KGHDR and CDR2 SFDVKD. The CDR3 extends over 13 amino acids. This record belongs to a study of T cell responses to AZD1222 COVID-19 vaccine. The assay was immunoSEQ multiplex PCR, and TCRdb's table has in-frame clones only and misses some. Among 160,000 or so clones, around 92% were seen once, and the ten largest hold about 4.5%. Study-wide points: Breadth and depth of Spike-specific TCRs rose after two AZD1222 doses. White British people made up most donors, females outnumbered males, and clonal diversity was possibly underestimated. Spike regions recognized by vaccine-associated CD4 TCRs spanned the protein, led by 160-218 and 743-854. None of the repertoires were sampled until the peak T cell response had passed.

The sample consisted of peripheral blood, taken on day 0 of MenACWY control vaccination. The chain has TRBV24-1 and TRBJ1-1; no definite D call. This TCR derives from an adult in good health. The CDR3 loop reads CATSDDGVTEAFF. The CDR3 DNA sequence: TGTGCCACCAGTGATGACGGGGTCACTGAAGCTTTCTTT.